A single sample gave rise to the 7 T cell receptor beta chains below, sequenced in a study of radiotherapy plus CTLA-4 blockade in lung cancer. Clones were read by immunoSEQ multiplex PCR, and TCRdb kept only the in-frame ones, dropping some. The sample includes about 84,000 clones, around 72% seen only once; the top ten take roughly an eighth. The starting material was peripheral blood, obtained from a patient treated with radiotherapy plus ipilimumab. The receptor set was obtained from a human donor with non-small cell lung cancer that progressed on radiotherapy plus ipilimumab.

The chain has TRBV19 and TRBJ2-2; unclear D gene. The CDR3 is made up of 14 amino acids. Trimming took off 6 bases at V and 4 bases at J, with 12 bases between the two ends. Germline values: CDR1 LNHDA, CDR2 SQIVND (reference sequence). The CDR3 spells CASRSLFGTGELFF. CDR3 coding DNA: TGTGCCAGTAGATCCCTTTTCGGCACCGGGGAGCTGTTTTTT.

The chain is built from TRBV29-1 and TRBJ2-1; perhaps TRBD1 as D (6 bases). This CDR3 region has 12 residues. Trimming shortened V by 7 bases and J by 4 bases, and 11 bases separated the two germline ends. Germline-derived CDR1 and CDR2 are SQVTM and ANQGSEA. The CDR3 region is CSAQGIYNEQFF. The CDR3 DNA reads TGCAGCGCTCAGGGGATATACAATGAGCAGTTCTTC.

The chain has TRBV30 and TRBJ1-1; tentatively, D is TRBD1 (5 bases). Per the germline V gene, CDR1 is GTSNPN and CDR2 is SVGIG (reference sequence). Trimming stripped 5 bases from V and 7 bases from J, with 20 bases between. CDR3 length: 14 amino acids. The CDR3 DNA reads TGTGCCTGGGGGGGGTGGGCCCGGCGGAATGAAGCTTTCTTT. Translating gives CAWGGWARRNEAFF. The whole variable domain, filled in from reference TRBV30 and TRBJ1-1, reads SQTIHQWPATLVQPVGSPLSLECTVEGTSNPNLYWYRQAAGRGLQLLFYSVGIGQISSEVPQNLSASRPQDRQFILSSKKLLLSDSGFYLCAWGGWARRNEAFFGQGTRLTVV.

This clone has just a few counts. This sequence joins TRBV5-6 and TRBJ2-1; TRBD2 is a possible D gene (6 bases). This CDR3 is 15 amino acids long. The V end was cut by 3 bases, the J end by 3 bases, with 13 bases between. The V gene's germline CDR1 is SGHDT and CDR2 YYEEEE. CDR3 region: CASSYWRDLYNEQFF. The CDR3 DNA follows: TGTGCCAGCAGCTACTGGCGGGACCTCTACAATGAGCAGTTCTTC. The entire variable domain, with the rest obtained from reference TRBV5-6 and TRBJ2-1, is as follows: DAGVTQSPTHLIKTRGQQVTLRCSPKSGHDTVSWYQQALGQGPQFIFQYYEEEERQRGNFPDRFSGHQFPNYSSELNVNALLLGDSALYLCASSYWRDLYNEQFFGPGTRLTVL.

The chain is built from TRBV27 and TRBJ2-6, with a possible D match to TRBD1 (5 bases). Germline CDR1 and CDR2: MNHEY and SMNVEV (reference sequence). Trimming shortened V by 5 bases and J by 1 base, and 9 bases separated the two germline ends. This CDR3 spans 15 amino acids. DNA of the CDR3: TGTGCCAGCAGTCCAGCAGGGTCTGGGGCCAACGTCCTGACTTTC. This sequence encodes CASSPAGSGANVLTF.

This chain uses TRBV6-1 with TRBJ1-1; D is unresolved. CDR3 size: 12 residues. CDR1 is MNHNS and CDR2 is SASEGT in the germline V gene. The ends were cut back, 6 bases at V and 0 bases at J, with 5 bases in the middle. The CDR3: CASRDLNTEAFF. The DNA of the CDR3 is TGTGCCAGCAGGGACTTGAACACTGAAGCTTTCTTT.

The CDR3 is CASSLVGSRVTGELFF. The DNA for the CDR3 is TGTGCCAGCAGCCTAGTGGGAAGTAGGGTCACCGGGGAGCTGTTTTTT. The chain combines TRBV5-4 with TRBJ2-2; D gene ambiguous. Germline V gene data show CDR1 as SGHNT and CDR2 as YYREEE (reference sequence). The CDR3 is 16 amino acids. V lost 4 bases, J lost 4 bases, and 17 bases lay in between.